This T cell receptor beta chain was recovered during a study of sequential checkpoint blockade in melanoma. TCRdb's table, derived via immunoSEQ multiplex PCR, lists solely in-frame clones and lacks some. In the table there are tens of thousands of clones, around nine tenths of which are singletons. Trimming stripped 2 bases from V and 0 bases from J, with 8 bases between. In germline, CDR1 is MNHEY, CDR2 SMNVEV (reference sequence). The CDR3 has 15 amino acids. The treatment denotes: randomized to nivolumab then ipilimumab (arm A) or the reverse (arm B). PBMC sorting kept live CD3+CD8+ cells without CD19 or CD56.

The sequencing here drew on CD8+ T cells sorted from blood (inferred from file names), taken from a patient given nivolumab and ipilimumab in sequence. The TCR sequence derives from a human donor with melanoma. V is TRBV27 and J is TRBJ2-1; D perhaps matches TRBD2 (6 bases). Here the CDR3 reads CASSLEGLSYNEQFF. The CDR3 DNA is TGTGCCAGCAGTTTAGAGGGACTCTCCTACAATGAGCAGTTCTTC.